Described below is a single T cell receptor beta chain sequence and its context. V was pared by 4 bases and J by 3 bases, with 4 bases of the junction left unmatched. The CDR3 extends over 16 amino acids. CDR1 and CDR2 (germline): SGHRS, YFSETQ. Sequencing used immunoSEQ multiplex PCR; TCRdb keeps in-frame clones, though not all of them. The table records around 92,000 clones, 85% to 95% of them present only once. The data are from a study of OX40 agonist ivuxolimab in advanced cancers. The input for sequencing was CD4+ or CD8+ T cells sorted from blood, taken in a trial of the OX40 agonist ivuxolimab. The clonotype was recovered from an adult with an advanced solid tumor such as melanoma, head and neck, liver or kidney cancer. The chain employs TRBV5-1 and TRBJ2-3; 14 bases are shared with TRBD2. The CDR3 spells CASSLRTSGGTDTQYF. The CDR3 DNA reads TGCGCCAGCAGCCTGAGGACTAGCGGGGGGACAGATACGCAGTATTTT.